These T cell receptor beta chains were read from a single sample in a study of T cell repertoires in cytomegalovirus infection. MiXCR, run by TCRdb on the reads, gives a single entry per CDR3 protein. The table lists about 680,000 distinct CDR3 sequences, about 24% of them singletons. Input material: CD8+ T cells from PBMCs. The receptors were sampled from a human donor in good health (CMV status not recorded). Some clones in this sample may be carry-over from other donors' samples. The CDR3 runs from the conserved cysteine through the conserved F or W. A D gene is named only where the DNA matches it firmly. Size is omitted from some rows. Given values are once, few, many or a class for expanded clones.

clone_size	d_call	v_call	cdr3_length	j_call	cdr3_aa
NA	NA	TRBV7-4	19	TRBJ2-7	CASSLGLDQDTSPSYEQYF
many	TRBD1	TRBV20-1	13	TRBJ2-7	CSARTGQGHEQYF
NA	NA	TRBV6-2/TRBV6-3	13	TRBJ1-1	CAVEETMNTEAFF
many	NA	TRBV7-6	13	TRBJ1-5	CASSLDSFEPQHF
NA	TRBD1	TRBV6-2/TRBV6-3	15	TRBJ1-5	CVSSGQGIGNQPQHF
many	NA	TRBV28	15	TRBJ2-4	CASSWLDSTKNIQYF
NA	NA	TRBV28	13	TRBJ2-5	CASSLVAWETQYF
NA	NA	TRBV29-1	12	TRBJ2-1	CSVENNLNEQFF
NA	NA	TRBV2	11	TRBJ1-2	CANVDSYGYTF
NA	NA	TRBV6-2/TRBV6-3	17	TRBJ2-2	CASSYPRVDANTGELFF
once	TRBD1	TRBV6-2/TRBV6-3	15	TRBJ1-1	CASSSNRGGNTEAFF
many	TRBD2	TRBV7-8	15	TRBJ2-3	CASSFTSGAADTQYF
few	NA	TRBV3-1	14	TRBJ1-1	CASSQDHGDTEAFF
few	NA	TRBV6-2/TRBV6-3	16	TRBJ2-1	CASSYSIASVSNEQFF
few	NA	TRBV14	13	TRBJ2-4	CASRPSDSNIQYF
few	NA	TRBV2	14	TRBJ2-1	CASSGAGIYNEQFF
few	NA	TRBV6-1	12	TRBJ2-1	CASSELSNEQFF
few	NA	TRBV6-5	16	TRBJ2-1	CASSAHPDPILHEQFF
many	NA	TRBV6-5	13	TRBJ1-1	CASSYGETTEAFF
NA	NA	TRBV20-1	13	TRBJ1-5	CSAWSLGNQPQHF
many	TRBD1	TRBV7-2	14	TRBJ2-1	CASFTTGWGDGQFF
few	NA	TRBV6-2/TRBV6-3	16	TRBJ2-1	CASSYGRGPSYNEQFF
NA	NA	TRBV15	17	TRBJ2-1	CATSRVGRQSSYNEQFF
NA	TRBD2	TRBV29-1	12	TRBJ2-1	CSGLAKGNEQFF
many	NA	TRBV25-1	13	TRBJ1-1	CASRGRGHTEAFF
few	NA	TRBV19	13	TRBJ2-7	CASSYSEGYEQYF
NA	NA	TRBV20-1	13	TRBJ1-2	CSARDRTIYGYTF
few	TRBD1	TRBV4-1	15	TRBJ2-2	CASSSWDRGSGELFF
NA	NA	TRBV6-1	14	TRBJ1-2	CASSPRAINYGYTF
many	NA	TRBV28	15	TRBJ1-1	CASSFPRPEFTEAFF
many	TRBD2	TRBV7-6	16	TRBJ2-7	CASSLSTSGGSYEQYF
many	TRBD2	TRBV27	15	TRBJ2-1	CASSLGAGGDNEQFF
NA	NA	TRBV28	13	TRBJ1-1	CASSVQLNTEAFF